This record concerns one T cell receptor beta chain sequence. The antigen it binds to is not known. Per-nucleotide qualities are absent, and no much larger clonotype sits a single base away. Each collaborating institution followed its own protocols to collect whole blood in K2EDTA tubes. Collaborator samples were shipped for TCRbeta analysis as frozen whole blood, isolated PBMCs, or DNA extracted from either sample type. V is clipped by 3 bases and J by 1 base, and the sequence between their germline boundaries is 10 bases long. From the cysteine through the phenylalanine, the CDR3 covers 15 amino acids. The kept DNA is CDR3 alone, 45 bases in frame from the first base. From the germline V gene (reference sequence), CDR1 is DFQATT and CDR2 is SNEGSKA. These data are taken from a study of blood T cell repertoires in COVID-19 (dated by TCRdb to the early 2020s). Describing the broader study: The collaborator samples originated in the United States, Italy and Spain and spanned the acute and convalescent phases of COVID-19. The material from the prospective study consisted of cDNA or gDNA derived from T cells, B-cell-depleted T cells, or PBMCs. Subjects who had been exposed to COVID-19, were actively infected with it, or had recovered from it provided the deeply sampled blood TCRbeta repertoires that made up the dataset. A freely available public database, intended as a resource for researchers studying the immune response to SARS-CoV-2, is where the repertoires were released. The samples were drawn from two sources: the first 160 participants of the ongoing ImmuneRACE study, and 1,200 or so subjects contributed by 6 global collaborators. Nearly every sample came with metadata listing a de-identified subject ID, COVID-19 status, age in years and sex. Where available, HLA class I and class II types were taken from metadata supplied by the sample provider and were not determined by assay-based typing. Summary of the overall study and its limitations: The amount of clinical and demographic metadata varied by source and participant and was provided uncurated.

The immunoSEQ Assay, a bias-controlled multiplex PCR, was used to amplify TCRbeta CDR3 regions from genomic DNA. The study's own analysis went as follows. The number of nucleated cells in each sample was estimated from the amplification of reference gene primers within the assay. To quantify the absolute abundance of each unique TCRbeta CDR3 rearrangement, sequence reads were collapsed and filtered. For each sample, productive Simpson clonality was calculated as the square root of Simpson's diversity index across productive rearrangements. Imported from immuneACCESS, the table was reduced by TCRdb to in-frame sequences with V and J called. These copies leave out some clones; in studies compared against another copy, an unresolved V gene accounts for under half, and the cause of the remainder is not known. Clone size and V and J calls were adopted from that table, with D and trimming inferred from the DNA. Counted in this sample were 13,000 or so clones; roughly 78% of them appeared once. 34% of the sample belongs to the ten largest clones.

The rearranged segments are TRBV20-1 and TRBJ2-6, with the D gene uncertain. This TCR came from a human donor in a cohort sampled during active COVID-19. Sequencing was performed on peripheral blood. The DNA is TGCAGTGCTAGTATATCAGGATCTGGGGCCAACGTCCTGACTTTC. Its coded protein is CSASISGSGANVLTF.